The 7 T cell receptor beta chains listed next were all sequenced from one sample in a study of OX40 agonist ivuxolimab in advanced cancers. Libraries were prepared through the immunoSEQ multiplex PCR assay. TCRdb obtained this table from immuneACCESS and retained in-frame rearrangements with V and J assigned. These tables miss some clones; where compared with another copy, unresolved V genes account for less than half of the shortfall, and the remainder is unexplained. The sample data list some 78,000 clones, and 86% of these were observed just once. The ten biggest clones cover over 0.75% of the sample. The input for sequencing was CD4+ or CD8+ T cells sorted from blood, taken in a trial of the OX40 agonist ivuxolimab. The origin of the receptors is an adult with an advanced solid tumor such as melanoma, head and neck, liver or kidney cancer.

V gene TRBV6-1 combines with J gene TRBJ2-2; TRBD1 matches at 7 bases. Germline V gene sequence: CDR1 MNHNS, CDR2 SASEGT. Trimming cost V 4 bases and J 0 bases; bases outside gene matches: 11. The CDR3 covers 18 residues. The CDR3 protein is CASSGGQTHHANTGELFF. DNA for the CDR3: TGTGCCAGCAGTGGGGGACAGACCCACCACGCGAACACCGGGGAGCTGTTTTTT.

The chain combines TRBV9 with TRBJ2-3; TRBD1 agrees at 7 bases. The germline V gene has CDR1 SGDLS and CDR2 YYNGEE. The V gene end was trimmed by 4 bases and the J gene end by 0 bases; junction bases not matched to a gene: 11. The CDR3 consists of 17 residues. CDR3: CASSPRTGRTSTDTQYF. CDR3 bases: TGTGCCAGCAGCCCCCGGACAGGAAGAACTAGCACAGATACGCAGTATTTT.

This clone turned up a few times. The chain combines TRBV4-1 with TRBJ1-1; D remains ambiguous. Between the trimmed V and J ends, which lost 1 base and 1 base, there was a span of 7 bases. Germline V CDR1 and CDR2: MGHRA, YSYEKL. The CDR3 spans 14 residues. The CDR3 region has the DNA TGCGCCAGCAGCCAAGTAGCGTGGAACACTGAAGCTTTCTTT. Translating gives CASSQVAWNTEAFF.

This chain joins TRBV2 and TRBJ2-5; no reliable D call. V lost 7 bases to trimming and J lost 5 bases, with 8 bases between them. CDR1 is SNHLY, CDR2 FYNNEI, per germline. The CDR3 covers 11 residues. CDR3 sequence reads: CASTLRETQYF. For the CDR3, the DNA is TGTGCCAGCACCCTTCGGGAGACCCAGTACTTC.

The CDR3, as DNA: TGTGCCAGCTCCGGACGCCTTACTAGCACAGATACGCAGTATTTT. Translation: CASSGRLTSTDTQYF. The chain combines TRBV2 with TRBJ2-3; D gene ambiguous. This CDR3 region has 15 residues. Germline lookup yields CDR1 SNHLY and CDR2 FYNNEI. V lost 8 bases to trimming and J lost 0 bases, with 15 bases between them.

The CDR3 DNA sequence: TGCGCCAGCAGCCAACCGCGGGCAGGGGGTACTTACGAGCAGTACTTC. Translating it yields CASSQPRAGGTYEQYF. The V gene is TRBV4-1, the J gene TRBJ2-7, with 7 bases that match TRBD1. Germline-derived CDR1 and CDR2 are MGHRA and YSYEKL. With 2 bases clipped from V and 4 bases from J, the junction kept 11 bases outside the gene matches. The CDR3 length is 16 residues.

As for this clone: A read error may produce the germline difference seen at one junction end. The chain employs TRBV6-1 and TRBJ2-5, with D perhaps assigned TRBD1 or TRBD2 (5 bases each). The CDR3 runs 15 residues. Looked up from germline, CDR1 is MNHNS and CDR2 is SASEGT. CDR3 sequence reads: CTSRDLGELLETQYF. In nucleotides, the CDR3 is TGTACCAGCAGAGATTTGGGGGAGCTGTTGGAGACCCAGTACTTC.